This TCR beta chain stems from a study of PD-1 blockade in classical Hodgkin lymphoma. Repertoires were generated with immunoSEQ multiplex PCR, while TCRdb's copy carries only in-frame clones and drops some. This sample has about 21,000 clones, with less than 75% found just once. Findings and limits, study-wide: There remain no defined causes for the repertoire differences, which possibly reflect disease activity or prior therapy. Only CD4+ TCR diversity, not CD8+, had risen significantly by C4D1. Complete responders possessed baseline diversity comparable to newly diagnosed patients.

A word on this clone: What it binds is not known.

Time point here: cycle 4 day 1 (C4D1), after more than five weeks of nivolumab. Each patient's relapse followed autologous stem cell transplantation, and brentuximab vedotin exposure varied. Purified CD4+ T cells were obtained from thawed PBMCs through magnetic negative selection. Responses achieved at best were complete response, partial response or progressive disease. Germline CDR1 and CDR2: DFQATT and SNEGSKA (reference sequence). V shed 4 bases and J shed 7 bases, with 10 bases lying between them. The CDR3 runs to 11 residues. This TCR was sampled from a human donor with classical Hodgkin lymphoma. This sequence joins TRBV20-1 and TRBJ1-2; perhaps TRBD1 as D (6 bases). Sequenced material: CD4+ T cells from blood, taken before the fourth cycle of nivolumab. The DNA for the CDR3 is TGCAGTGCTACAGGGGAGCCTGGCTACACCTTC. Encoded protein: CSATGEPGYTF.